This T cell receptor (beta chain) emerged from a study of T-cell memory formation after mild COVID-19. This clonotype was recorded at least ten times. Germline V gene data show CDR1 as MNHEY and CDR2 as SVGAGI. The CDR3 extends over 15 amino acids. V was shortened by 5 bases and J by 4 bases, with 16 bases between the two germline ends. After 5'RACE with constant-segment primers, TCR alpha and TCR beta cDNA libraries carrying sample barcodes and UMIs were obtained. TCRdb re-analysed the 5' RACE reads in MiXCR, keeping a single row per CDR3 protein. Here the sample spans under 40,000 distinct CDR3 sequences, approximately 7.7% being singletons.

Specimen: PBMCs or a T cell subset sorted from them (not recorded which). The TCR originated in a man younger than 35 who had mild COVID-19 (a few samples of this study predate the infection). Cell type and time point are not known. J is TRBJ2-3 and V is TRBV6-5; D uncertain. CDR3: CASSPWTAVADTQYF. CDR3 nucleotide sequence: TGTGCCAGCAGTCCATGGACCGCAGTAGCAGATACGCAGTATTTT.